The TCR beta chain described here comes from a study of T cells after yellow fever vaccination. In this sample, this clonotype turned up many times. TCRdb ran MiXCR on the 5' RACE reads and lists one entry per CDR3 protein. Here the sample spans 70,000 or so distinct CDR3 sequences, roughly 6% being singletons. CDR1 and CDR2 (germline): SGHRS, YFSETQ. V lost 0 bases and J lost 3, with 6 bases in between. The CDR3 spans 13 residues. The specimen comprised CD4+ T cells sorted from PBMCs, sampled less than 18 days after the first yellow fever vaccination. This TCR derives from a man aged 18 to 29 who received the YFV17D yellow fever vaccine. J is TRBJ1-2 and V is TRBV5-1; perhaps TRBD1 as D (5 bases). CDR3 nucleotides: TGCGCCAGCAGCTTGGCACAGGACTATGGCTACACCTTC. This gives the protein CASSLAQDYGYTF. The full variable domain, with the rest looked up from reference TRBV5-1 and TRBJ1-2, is KAGVTQTPRYLIKTRGQQVTLSCSPISGHRSVSWYQQTPGQGLQFLFEYFSETQRNKGNFPGRFSGRQFSNSRSEMNVSTLELGDSALYLCASSLAQDYGYTFGSGTRLTVV.